The 21 T cell receptor beta chains listed next were all sequenced from one sample in a study of cytomegalovirus exposure and HLA in healthy donors. A multiplex PCR was run with 60 Vbeta primers and 13 Jbeta primers. Repertoires were generated with immunoSEQ multiplex PCR, while TCRdb's copy carries only in-frame clones and drops some. The repertoire holds roughly 150,000 clones, with 85% as singletons. The sequencing input was PBMCs. The receptors stem from a boy younger than 10 in good health and CMV-seronegative.

This clone was seen only a few times. The CDR3 bases are TGTGCCAGCACCAGGGTTTACAATGAGCAGTTCTTC. This codes for CASTRVYNEQFF. The chain uses TRBV6-1 and TRBJ2-1; D is possibly TRBD1 (5 bases). The CDR3 sequence is 12 residues long. The germline CDR1 and CDR2 sequences are MNHNS and SASEGT. V was shortened by 7 bases and J by 4 bases, with 8 bases between the two germline ends.

The gene calls are TRBV19 and TRBJ1-5, with 8 bases fitting TRBD1. Germline V gives CDR1 LNHDA, CDR2 SQIVND (reference sequence). The CDR3 covers 15 residues. Unmatched junction bases numbered 9, after V lost 4 bases and J lost 7 bases. The CDR3 reads CASSSPQGANQPQHF. The CDR3 DNA reads as TGTGCCAGTAGTAGCCCCCAGGGGGCGAACCAGCCCCAGCATTTT.

This CDR3 is CSGSRGGGYTF. The CDR3 nucleotides read TGCAGTGGGTCTAGGGGTGGTGGCTACACCTTC. This rearrangement joins TRBV20-1 to TRBJ1-2, with D perhaps TRBD1 (5 bases). Trimming pared 7 bases from V and 7 bases from J, leaving 13 bases between. There are 11 residues in the CDR3. Germline V CDR1 and CDR2: DFQATT, SNEGSKA (reference sequence).

V and J are TRBV6-6 and TRBJ2-5, with D unclear. The J call is doubtful: the DNA matches TRBJ2-7 better. The CDR3 is 13 residues long. Germline lookup yields CDR1 MNHNY and CDR2 SVGAGI (reference sequence). CDR3 sequence reads: CASSYTAPYEQYF. The CDR3, as DNA: TGTGCCAGCAGTTACACTGCCCCCTACGAGCAGTACTTC.

As to this clone: At one end the junction does not follow the germline gene, possibly because of a read error. Additional DNA sequences in this sample encode the identical CDR3. The DNA for the CDR3 is TGCAGTGCCCCAGAGGTAACTGAAGCCTTCTTT. Its translation is CSAPEVTEAFF. The chain recombines TRBV20-1 with TRBJ1-1; D unresolved. Looked up from germline, CDR1 is DFQATT and CDR2 is SNEGSKA (reference sequence). This CDR3 is 11 amino acids long.

The CDR3 bases are TGTGCCAGCAGCTCCATAAGAAGCGGGAAGCACAATGAGCAGTTCTTC. Amino acids: CASSSIRSGKHNEQFF. This rearrangement joins TRBV11-2 to TRBJ2-1; the match to TRBD2 covers 7 bases. This CDR3 region has 16 residues. The ends lost 4 bases at V and 5 bases at J; junction bases unmatched: 11. Germline assignment: CDR1 SGHAT and CDR2 FQNNGV.

CDR3 nucleotide sequence: TGTGCCAGGACCTGGGACAGAGACACAGATACGCAGTATTTT. Its protein product is CARTWDRDTDTQYF. The rearrangement joins TRBV6-5 to TRBJ2-3, with 7 bases that match TRBD1. The CDR3 is made up of 14 amino acids. Germline trimming cut 9 bases from V and 2 bases from J; bases unmatched to any gene: 8. Germline values: CDR1 MNHEY, CDR2 SVGAGI.

V is TRBV9 and J is TRBJ2-1; 8 bases are shared with TRBD2. This CDR3 contains 17 residues. The germline gives CDR1 SGDLS, CDR2 YYNGEE. The V and J ends lost 0 bases and 10 bases, in that order; junction bases with no gene match: 15. CDR3 in DNA: TGTGCCAGCAGCGTAGCCCCGAGGAGCGGGGGTCCCGGGGAGCAGTTCTTC. This translates into CASSVAPRSGGPGEQFF.

V gene TRBV11-2 combines with J gene TRBJ1-1, with 9 bases that match TRBD1. Looked up from germline, CDR1 is SGHAT and CDR2 is FQNNGV. The CDR3 has 16 residues. V shed 6 bases, J shed 1 base, and the junction held 9 bases outside the gene matches. DNA for the CDR3: TGTGCCAGCAGTCAACGCCCGGGACAGGGGAACACTGAAGCTTTCTTT. As protein: CASSQRPGQGNTEAFF.

This clone is a singleton in its sample. The chain recombines TRBV6-1 with TRBJ2-1; 13 bases align to TRBD2. Germline CDR1 reads MNHNS; CDR2 reads SASEGT. CDR3 size: 19 residues. V dropped 3 bases and J dropped 0; count of bases not matched to a gene: 8. The CDR3 DNA sequence: TGTGCCAGCAGTGATGATGGACTAGCGGGAGCCCGCTCCTACAATGAGCAGTTCTTC. This gives the protein CASSDDGLAGARSYNEQFF.

The chain joins TRBV5-4 to TRBJ2-7, with a tentative D call TRBD2 (5 bases). CDR1 and CDR2 (germline): SGHNT, YYREEE (reference sequence). V was clipped by 4 bases and J by 2 bases, with 13 bases between them. The CDR3 sequence is 14 residues long. CDR3 bases: TGTGCCAGCAGCCAAGGTAGCGAAACCTACGAGCAGTACTTC. This translates into CASSQGSETYEQYF.

The chain combines TRBV6-1 with TRBJ2-1; no firm D call. V was cut by 8 bases and J by 4 bases, with 9 bases left in between. This CDR3 spans 12 amino acids. The germline V gene encodes CDR1 MNHNS and CDR2 SASEGT. The CDR3 region is CASGEVYNEQFF. Here the CDR3 DNA reads TGTGCCAGCGGGGAAGTATACAATGAGCAGTTCTTC.

The genes are TRBV7-3 and TRBJ2-2; weak D call: TRBD1 (6 bases). Germline CDR1 is SGHTA and CDR2 is FQGTGA. V was clipped by 4 bases and J by 3 bases, with 12 bases between them. The CDR3 contains 15 residues. CDR3 DNA sequence: TGTGCCAGCAGCTCCCAGACAGGATACACCGGGGAGCTGTTTTTT. It codes for CASSSQTGYTGELFF.

The chain combines TRBV4-1 with TRBJ2-1, with TRBD1 identical over 9 bases. Germline values: CDR1 MGHRA, CDR2 YSYEKL. The V gene end was trimmed by 3 bases and the J gene end by 9 bases; junction bases not matched to a gene: 6. This CDR3 spans 14 amino acids. CDR3 sequence reads: CASSHLDRGVEQFF. The CDR3 nucleotides are TGCGCCAGCAGCCACCTGGACAGGGGAGTTGAGCAGTTCTTC.

In this sample, this clone turned up once. The chain employs TRBV5-1 and TRBJ2-5; the D gene is possibly TRBD1 (5 bases). Germline values: CDR1 SGHRS, CDR2 YFSETQ. Trimming pared 0 bases from V and 5 bases from J, leaving 14 bases between. The CDR3 runs to 15 residues. CDR3 protein: CASSLGFRVRETQYF. Written as DNA, the CDR3 is TGCGCCAGCAGCTTGGGGTTCAGGGTGCGGGAGACCCAGTACTTC.

This clone showed up just a few times. The chain employs TRBV28 and TRBJ1-4; D perhaps matches TRBD1 (5 bases). The CDR3 length is 12 residues. V lost 7 bases and J 8 bases, leaving 11 bases between the germline ends. Germline V gives CDR1 MDHEN, CDR2 SYDVKM. In DNA form, the CDR3 reads TGTGCCAGCACCCTCCCAGGGGAAAAACTGTTTTTT. Translating it yields CASTLPGEKLFF.

This clone was observed once. The chain employs TRBV19 and TRBJ1-3; a weak D match, TRBD1 (5 bases). Per the germline V gene, CDR1 is LNHDA and CDR2 is SQIVND (reference sequence). The CDR3 length is 16 residues. Trimming cost V 3 bases and J 0 bases, with 12 bases left between them. This chain's CDR3 is CASSIDRVSSGNTIYF. In nucleotides, the CDR3 is TGTGCCAGTAGTATCGACAGAGTATCCTCTGGAAACACCATATATTTT.

The chain combines TRBV6-1 with TRBJ2-5, with 10 positions matching TRBD2. Unmatched junction bases numbered 5, after V lost 4 bases and J lost 0 bases. The germline CDR1 and CDR2 sequences are MNHNS and SASEGT. The CDR3 has 16 residues. In nucleotides, the CDR3 is TGTGCCAGCAGTGCATTAGCGGGGGGTTACCAAGAGACCCAGTACTTC. This sequence encodes CASSALAGGYQETQYF.

This sequence joins TRBV4-2 and TRBJ2-2; tentative D call: TRBD1 (6 bases). Germline V lookup: CDR1 LGHNA, CDR2 YNFKEQ. The germline V and J ends were trimmed by 0 bases and 4 bases, with 9 bases remaining between them. The CDR3 is 15 amino acids. CDR3 region: CASSQETGTTGELFF. The CDR3 DNA reads TGTGCCAGCAGCCAAGAAACAGGGACCACCGGGGAGCTGTTTTTT.

This chain connects TRBV2 to TRBJ1-1; D not certain. Trimming removed 3 bases at V and 2 bases at J, with 7 bases between. The CDR3 totals 13 residues. In germline, CDR1 is SNHLY, CDR2 FYNNEI. The CDR3 coding sequence is TGTGCCAGCAGTGATTCGGGAAACACTGAAGCTTTCTTT. Amino acid sequence: CASSDSGNTEAFF.

V gene TRBV7-8 combines with J gene TRBJ2-1, with D possibly being TRBD2 (5 bases). The V and J ends lost 5 bases and 6 bases respectively, with 14 bases between them. The CDR3 contains 14 residues. Germline-derived CDR1 and CDR2 are SGHVS and FQNEAQ. The CDR3 spells CASSPADWTNEQFF. The CDR3 DNA sequence: TGTGCCAGCAGCCCCGCGGACTGGACCAATGAGCAGTTCTTC.